Sequencing of this T cell receptor beta chain was carried out in a study of shared clonotypes between healthy human individuals. Trimming removed 3 bases from V and 2 bases from J; junction bases left unmatched: 2. The CDR3 runs 15 residues. The germline gives CDR1 SGDLS, CDR2 YYNGEE. Positive CCR7 selection of CD45RO-negative cells yielded the naive CD8 cells, and terminally differentiated effector memory CD45RA+ cells were excluded. Only in-frame clones appear in the TCRdb table, and some are missing; sequencing was by immunoSEQ multiplex PCR. The table has some 1,900,000 clones, about 95% seen once. This clone was seen only once.

This chain uses TRBV9 with TRBJ1-3; the match to TRBD1 covers 10 bases. Sequenced material: naive CD8+ T cells sorted from blood. This TCR was sampled from a man between 18 and 29 years old in good health. The CDR3, as DNA: TGTGCCAGCAGCGCCGGACAGGGGGCTGGAAACACCATATATTTT. As protein: CASSAGQGAGNTIYF.